Presented here are 31 T cell receptor beta chains from one specimen sequenced in a study of vaccination effects on CD4 cells after COVID-19. Here immunoSEQ multiplex PCR was the method, and the copy in TCRdb shows in-frame clones only, minus some. The data contain 75,000 or so clones, 60% to 80% of them singletons. Their antigen targets remain unknown. CD4+ T cells specific for antigen were expanded with viral peptide pools by the ViraFEST assay before sequencing. Culture lasted around eleven days before CD4+ T cell isolation. Either the BNT162b2 or mRNA-1273 vaccine was given to participants in two doses. Specimen: CD4+ T cells from PBMCs cultured with HCoV-OC43 spike peptides, collected after COVID-19 vaccination. Noted subset: HCoV-OC43 spike overlapping peptide pool stimulation. These receptors originate from a human donor who received a COVID-19 vaccine.

The chain recombines TRBV29-1 with TRBJ2-1; D may be TRBD1 (5 bases). The CDR3 has 13 residues. Looked up from germline, CDR1 is SQVTM and CDR2 is ANQGSEA. The CDR3 DNA follows: TGCAGTTGGCTGCAGGGTTTGGGGAATGAGCAGTTCTTC. This encodes CSWLQGLGNEQFF.

The chain carries TRBV29-1 and TRBJ1-2, with 9 nucleotides matching TRBD1. The germline V gene has CDR1 SQVTM and CDR2 ANQGSEA. V shed 6 bases and J 6 bases; nucleotides not matched to a gene: 14. This CDR3 region has 15 residues. Here the CDR3 reads CSVSRGTGGMDGYTF. The CDR3 nucleotides read TGCAGCGTCTCACGAGGCACAGGGGGCATGGATGGCTACACCTTC.

This chain uses TRBV18 with TRBJ2-5; 7 nucleotides align to TRBD2. Germline CDR1 is KGHSH and CDR2 is LQKENI. This CDR3 contains 15 residues. V trimming: 2 bases; J trimming: 0 bases; junction bases outside the gene matches: 3. The DNA of the CDR3 is TGTGCCAGCTCACCAGTCGCGGGGGACCAAGAGACCCAGTACTTC. Amino acids: CASSPVAGDQETQYF. The full variable domain, with the rest looked up from reference TRBV18 and TRBJ2-5, is NAGVMQNPRHLVRRRGQEARLRCSPMKGHSHVYWYRQLPEEGLKFMVYLQKENIIDESGMPKERFSAEFPKEGPSILRIQQVVRGDSAAYFCASSPVAGDQETQYFGPGTRLLVL.

The chain employs TRBV6-2 or TRBV6-3 and TRBJ2-7; D is uncertain. Deletions cut 6 bases from V and 1 base from J, with 10 bases between. The germline V gene encodes CDR1 MNHEY and CDR2 SVGEGT. CDR3 length equals 13 residues. The CDR3 DNA reads as TGTGCCAGCAGCCCAGGACGGTCCTACGAGCAGTACGTC. Protein: CASSPGRSYEQYV.

The genes are TRBV6-1 and TRBJ1-6; a possible D gene is TRBD1 (5 bases). Germline V CDR1 and CDR2: MNHNS, SASEGT. V gave up 3 bases and J gave up 14 bases, with 14 bases separating them. The CDR3 runs 13 residues. The DNA for the CDR3 is TGTGCCAGCAGTGAGATGCTCCAGGGAGCCCTCCACTTT. Translating it yields CASSEMLQGALHF.

This chain connects TRBV6-5 to TRBJ1-1; the D gene is possibly TRBD1 (6 bases). CDR3 size: 14 residues. CDR1 and CDR2 (germline): MNHEY, SVGAGI. Trimming stripped 10 bases from V and 0 bases from J, with 15 bases between. The chain's CDR3 is CATAVQGLNTEAFF. The CDR3 DNA is TGTGCCACCGCCGTACAGGGACTGAACACTGAAGCTTTCTTT.

The genes are TRBV24-1 and TRBJ2-5; the D gene could be TRBD1 or TRBD2 (5 bases each). Per germline, CDR1 KGHDR and CDR2 SFDVKD. V gave up 5 bases and J gave up 2 bases, with 8 bases separating them. The CDR3 covers 13 residues. CDR3 nucleotide sequence: TGTGCCACCAGTGGGGGACCGCAAGAGACCCAGTACTTC. Translating gives CATSGGPQETQYF.

This sequence joins TRBV6-5 and TRBJ1-4, with 9 bases identical to TRBD1. With 2 bases clipped from V and 7 bases from J, the junction kept 5 bases outside the gene matches. Looked up from germline, CDR1 is MNHEY and CDR2 is SVGAGI. CDR3 length: 15 residues. The CDR3: CASSYRQGVGEKLFF. CDR3 coding DNA: TGTGCCAGCAGTTACCGACAGGGGGTGGGTGAAAAACTGTTTTTT.

The chain recombines TRBV5-1 with TRBJ2-3; D may be TRBD1 (6 bases). CDR1 and CDR2 from the germline V gene are SGHRS and YFSETQ. The CDR3 length is 15 residues. V shed 4 bases and J shed 2 bases, with 14 bases lying between them. The CDR3 sequence is CASSLEDRTTDTQYF. CDR3 bases: TGCGCCAGCAGCCTGGAAGACAGGACCACAGATACGCAGTATTTT.

This clone appeared a few times. The chain joins TRBV21-1 to TRBJ2-1. TRBV21-1 is a recognized pseudogene. The CDR3 extends over 16 amino acids. CDR3 amino acids: CASSKVQSTHYNEQFF. The CDR3 DNA sequence: TGTGCCAGCAGCAAAGTTCAGAGCACTCACTACAATGAGCAGTTCTTC.

The chain joins TRBV30 to TRBJ1-5; 7 positions match TRBD1. CDR3 length equals 15 residues. Germline V CDR1 and CDR2: GTSNPN, SVGIG (reference sequence). The ends lost 0 bases at V and 3 bases at J; junction bases unmatched: 5. The CDR3 DNA follows: TGTGCCTGGAGTGTACAGGGGCTCCCCAATCAGCCCCAGCATTTT. Translating it yields CAWSVQGLPNQPQHF.

The V gene is TRBV24-1, the J gene TRBJ1-2; D remains unclear. Looked up from germline, CDR1 is KGHDR and CDR2 is SFDVKD. The CDR3 is 14 amino acids. V lost 4 bases to trimming and J lost 3 bases, with 11 bases between them. This CDR3 is CATSDPGLYYGYTF. The DNA of the CDR3 is TGTGCCACCAGTGACCCGGGTCTCTACTATGGCTACACCTTC.

The chain recombines TRBV2 with TRBJ2-4, with D possibly matching TRBD2 (5 bases). V lost 1 base, J lost 4 bases, and 11 bases lay in between. The CDR3 is 15 amino acids. Germline CDR1 SNHLY, CDR2 FYNNEI. The CDR3 region is CASSEGGLQKNIQYF. The CDR3 DNA reads TGTGCCAGCAGTGAAGGAGGGTTACAGAAAAACATTCAGTACTTC.

The chain joins TRBV9 to TRBJ1-6; no definite D call. The CDR3 spans 14 residues. The V gene lost 4 bases and the J gene lost 9 bases, with 14 bases spanning the gap. Germline V CDR1 and CDR2: SGDLS, YYNGEE. The CDR3 loop is CASSISEPGSPLHF. CDR3 DNA sequence: TGTGCCAGCAGCATCAGCGAACCGGGTTCACCCCTCCACTTT.

This clone showed up just once. The chain joins TRBV7-3 to TRBJ1-1; a weak D match, TRBD1 (5 bases). This CDR3 comprises 15 residues. Trimming removed 4 bases at V and 4 bases at J, with 16 bases between. Per the germline V gene, CDR1 is SGHTA and CDR2 is FQGTGA. CDR3 sequence (DNA): TGTGCCAGCAGCTGGGGGGGAGGAGGGAGCACTGAAGCTTTCTTT. It translates to CASSWGGGGSTEAFF.

V usage is TRBV12-3 or TRBV12-4 and J usage is TRBJ1-6; D not resolved. V lost 5 bases and J lost 11, with 13 bases in between. The CDR3 runs 13 residues. As DNA, the CDR3 is TGTGCCAGCAGTCCCCTGATTGGAGCACCCCTCCACTTT. It is translated as CASSPLIGAPLHF.

The chain carries TRBV21-1 and TRBJ2-7; the table calls TRBD1, which could not be checked here. TRBV21-1 is recorded as a pseudogene. The CDR3 is made up of 14 amino acids. DNA for the CDR3: TGTGCCAGCAGCTTCCGGGACAGGTATTGCGAGCAGTACGTC. Residues: CASSFRDRYCEQYV.

The chain joins TRBV7-3 to TRBJ2-3, with D perhaps TRBD1 (5 bases). The CDR3 runs 16 residues. Trimming shortened V by 0 bases and J by 0 bases, and 10 bases separated the two germline ends. Germline CDR1 is SGHTA and CDR2 is FQGTGA. CDR3 DNA: TGTGCCAGCAGCTTAACCTCACAGGCTAGCACAGATACGCAGTATTTT. This gives the protein CASSLTSQASTDTQYF.

The chain couples TRBV2 to TRBJ2-5; the match to TRBD2 covers 10 bases. This CDR3 region has 13 residues. V was pared by 5 bases and J by 6 bases, with 3 bases of the junction left unmatched. CDR1 and CDR2 (germline): SNHLY, FYNNEI. The CDR3 nucleotides read TGTGCCAGCAGTAGCGGGGGGGGGAAGACCCAGTACTTC. Translating it yields CASSSGGGKTQYF. The whole variable domain, remainder taken from reference TRBV2 and TRBJ2-5, is EPEVTQTPSHQVTQMGQEVILRCVPISNHLYFYWYRQILGQKVEFLVSFYNNEISEKSEIFDDQFSVERPDGSNFTLKIRSTKLEDSAMYFCASSSGGGKTQYFGPGTRLLVL.

CDR3 coding DNA: TGTGCCAGCTCACAGGGGTCCCAAGGGCCCCAGCATTTT. It codes for CASSQGSQGPQHF. The J gene is TRBJ1-5, the V gene TRBV18; TRBD1 might be the D (5 bases). Germline CDR1 and CDR2: KGHSH and LQKENI. The CDR3 length is 13 residues. Trimming left V 4 bases short and J 9 bases short, with 13 bases between.

This chain links TRBV5-1 with TRBJ1-1, with D unresolved. CDR1 and CDR2 (germline): SGHRS, YFSETQ. This CDR3 is 14 amino acids long. Trimming took off 0 bases at V and 1 base at J, with 7 bases between the two ends. The CDR3 reads CASSLEVENTEAFF. The CDR3 coding sequence is TGCGCCAGCAGCTTGGAAGTGGAGAACACTGAAGCTTTCTTT.

This clone was counted between two and nine times. The J gene is TRBJ1-1, the V gene TRBV27, with TRBD1 matching 10 bases. This CDR3 contains 16 residues. Germline V lookup: CDR1 MNHEY, CDR2 SMNVEV (reference sequence). Losses at the gene ends were 5 bases for V and 0 bases for J; bases not matched to a gene: 6. In DNA form, the CDR3 reads TGTGCCAGCAGTCCGGGGACAGGGGATTTGAACACTGAAGCTTTCTTT. Amino acid sequence: CASSPGTGDLNTEAFF.

In nucleotides, the CDR3 is TGCGCCAGCAGCGAGACTAGCGGGGTCAGCACAGATACGCAGTATTTT. Its protein is CASSETSGVSTDTQYF. V and J are TRBV5-1 and TRBJ2-3; 11 bases map to TRBD2. The V gene's germline CDR1 is SGHRS and CDR2 YFSETQ. The CDR3 runs to 16 residues. Trimming at V came to 4 bases and at J to 0 bases, leaving 4 bases not matched to a gene.

This chain connects TRBV18 to TRBJ2-3; 9 positions agree with TRBD1. Per the germline V gene, CDR1 is KGHSH and CDR2 is LQKENI. CDR3 length equals 14 residues. J lost 7 bases, V lost 4 bases, and 6 bases had no gene match. As DNA, the CDR3 is TGTGCCAGCTCACAGGGACAGGGTTTTAATACGCAGTATTTT. As protein: CASSQGQGFNTQYF.

On this clone itself: The same CDR3 arises from other DNA sequences in this sample as well. V and J are TRBV3-1 (or the pseudogene TRBV3-2) and TRBJ1-1; D remains ambiguous. This CDR3 region has 13 residues. Germline CDR1 is LGHDT and CDR2 is YNNKEL (reference sequence). V lost 1 base and J lost 5, with 8 bases in between. CDR3 in DNA: TGTGCCAGCAGCCAAGCCCGAGCGACTGAAGCTTTCTTT. Its protein product is CASSQARATEAFF.

The rearrangement joins TRBV19 to TRBJ1-2; TRBD1 is a possible D gene (5 bases). CDR3 length: 15 residues. Trimming cost V 4 bases and J 7 bases, with 19 bases left between them. From germline, CDR1 is LNHDA and CDR2 SQIVND (reference sequence). The CDR3 bases are TGTGCCAGTAGTAAAACAACAGGCCGGCCTGGTGGCTACACCTTC. Protein product: CASSKTTGRPGGYTF.

The chain uses TRBV5-6 and TRBJ2-4, with 8 bases aligning to TRBD2. Germline CDR1 reads SGHDT; CDR2 reads YYEEEE. V lost 0 bases and J lost 15; bases outside the gene matches: 5. CDR3 size: 12 residues. The CDR3 loop is CASSLGSGVSYF. CDR3 DNA: TGTGCCAGCAGCTTGGGTAGCGGGGTTTCGTACTTC.

V gene TRBV19 combines with J gene TRBJ2-1; 11 positions agree with TRBD2. V lost 7 bases, J lost 7 bases, and 15 bases stayed unmatched. Germline CDR1 and CDR2: LNHDA and SQIVND (reference sequence). The CDR3 runs 17 residues. DNA of the CDR3: TGTGCCAGTATGTCCGGCCTCCTAGCGGGGGGCAGGAATGAGCAGTTCTTC. This codes for CASMSGLLAGGRNEQFF.

This clone was seen a handful of times. The rearrangement links TRBV7-9 to TRBJ2-1, with TRBD1 as a possible D gene (6 bases). This CDR3 is 17 amino acids long. CDR1 is SEHNR, CDR2 FQNEAQ, per germline (reference sequence). Trimming stripped 0 bases from V and 0 bases from J, with 12 bases between. The CDR3 reads CASSLASGQSSYNEQFF. The CDR3 DNA follows: TGTGCCAGCAGCTTAGCCAGCGGACAGAGCTCCTACAATGAGCAGTTCTTC.

The chain combines TRBV5-1 with TRBJ2-1; no reliable D call. The length of the CDR3 is 14 residues. Germline lookup yields CDR1 SGHRS and CDR2 YFSETQ. V was cut by 0 bases and J by 7 bases, with 11 bases left in between. The CDR3 coding sequence is TGCGCCAGCAGCTTGGAAGGGCGTGTTAATGAGCAGTTCTTC. Translated: CASSLEGRVNEQFF. Looking up the rest from reference TRBV5-1 and TRBJ2-1 gives the full variable domain: KAGVTQTPRYLIKTRGQQVTLSCSPISGHRSVSWYQQTPGQGLQFLFEYFSETQRNKGNFPGRFSGRQFSNSRSEMNVSTLELGDSALYLCASSLEGRVNEQFFGPGTRLTVL.

The rearrangement uses TRBV18 and TRBJ2-7; 9 bases are a match to TRBD1. Germline V CDR1 and CDR2: KGHSH, LQKENI. The ends lost 4 bases at V and 5 bases at J; junction bases unmatched: 6. The CDR3 extends over 14 amino acids. The CDR3 protein is CASSQGQGNHEQYV. In DNA, the CDR3 is TGTGCCAGCTCACAGGGACAGGGTAACCACGAGCAGTACGTC.